These 22 T cell receptor beta chains share one sample of origin, sequenced in a study of T cells in Graves' hyperthyroidism and ophthalmopathy. The TCR beta CDR3 regions underwent amplification using RNA transcripts as the source. The HTBI set primed first-round TCR CDR3 RT-PCR. A single record per CDR3 protein comes from TCRdb applying MiXCR to the multiplex PCR reads. The data contain hundreds of thousands of distinct CDR3 sequences, just over 45% of them seen just once; the ten biggest clones take up about 7.9%. The material sequenced was peripheral blood or thyroid tissue (not recorded which). The receptors were sampled from a young woman with Graves' hyperthyroidism.

The rearrangement links TRBV29-1 to TRBJ2-3; D not resolved. Between the trimmed V and J ends, which lost 0 bases and 6 bases, there was a span of 10 bases. The CDR3 totals 13 residues. Per the germline V gene, CDR1 is SQVTM and CDR2 is ANQGSEA. Written as DNA, the CDR3 is TGCAGCGTTGAAGATCAAAAGGGCGATACGCAGTATTTT. Translation gives CSVEDQKGDTQYF.

With regard to this clonotype: The CDR3 carries no conserved terminal phenylalanine or tryptophan, so it likely arises from a read error. The chain joins TRBV7-2 to TRBJ2-7; D is possibly TRBD1 (6 bases). The CDR3 length is 14 residues. Germline lookup yields CDR1 SGHTA and CDR2 FQGNSA. V was clipped by 1 base and J by 6 bases, with 13 bases between them. CDR3 amino acids: CASSLGGAGVEQYL. The CDR3 nucleotides read TGTGCCAGCAGCTTAGGAGGGGCAGGGGTCGAGCAGTACCTC.

This clonotype was seen a single time. Relative to the germline gene, one junction end is altered; a read error may explain this. The chain recombines TRBV25-1 with TRBJ1-6; 8 bases match TRBD1. The CDR3 extends over 16 amino acids. Germline values: CDR1 MGHDK, CDR2 SYGVNS. The CDR3 here is CTSSAPRTGPNSPLHF. CDR3 sequence (DNA): TGTACCAGCAGTGCTCCCCGGACAGGGCCCAATTCACCCCTCCACTTT.

In this sample, this clonotype turned up a few times. The rearrangement joins TRBV20-1 to TRBJ1-3; D call uncertain. V dropped 0 bases and J dropped 2 bases, with 11 bases sitting between them. The CDR3 spans 15 residues. Germline V CDR1 and CDR2: DFQATT, SNEGSKA (reference sequence). CDR3 loop: CSARDPTGTGNTIYF. CDR3 sequence (DNA): TGCAGTGCTAGAGACCCGACTGGGACTGGAAACACCATATATTTT.

This clonotype was seen more than once but under ten times. The CDR3 region has the DNA TGTGCCAGCCGTCCTCAGGGTAACACTGAAGCTTTCTTT. It translates to CASRPQGNTEAFF. The genes are TRBV6-2 or TRBV6-3 and TRBJ1-1, with D possibly being TRBD1 (5 bases). The CDR3 has 13 amino acids. Germline V gene sequence: CDR1 MNHEY, CDR2 SVGEGT. Deletions cut 8 bases from V and 2 bases from J, with 12 bases between.

The chain combines TRBV20-1 with TRBJ2-5; no clear D gene. The germline V and J ends were trimmed by 6 bases and 5 bases, with 13 bases remaining between them. Looked up from germline, CDR1 is DFQATT and CDR2 is SNEGSKA (reference sequence). The CDR3 loop spans 12 amino acids. CDR3 coding DNA: TGCAGTGCCAGCAGTCTAACGGAGACCCAGTACTTC. Residues: CSASSLTETQYF.

The chain is built from TRBV29-1 and TRBJ1-4; weak D call: TRBD1 (6 bases). The CDR3 spans 14 residues. V was shortened by 7 bases and J by 3 bases, with 15 bases between the two germline ends. The germline V gene has CDR1 SQVTM and CDR2 ANQGSEA. Here the CDR3 reads CSAVGGGSNEKLFF. Written as DNA, the CDR3 is TGCAGCGCGGTGGGGGGGGGCTCTAATGAAAAACTGTTTTTT.

This chain joins TRBV7-3 and TRBJ2-2; 10 bases are a match to TRBD1. V dropped 0 bases and J dropped 8; count of bases not matched to a gene: 3. CDR3 length: 15 amino acids. The germline gives CDR1 SGHTA, CDR2 FQGTGA. The CDR3 reads CASSLTTGGSGELFF. The CDR3 region has the DNA TGTGCCAGCAGCTTAACGACAGGGGGCTCGGGGGAGCTGTTTTTT.

The chain uses TRBV2 and TRBJ1-5; perhaps TRBD1 as D (5 bases). This CDR3 comprises 17 residues. Germline V gene sequence: CDR1 SNHLY, CDR2 FYNNEI. Trimming cost V 0 bases and J 0 bases, with 12 bases left between them. CDR3 in amino acids: CASSEARWGNSNQPQHF. Here the CDR3 DNA reads TGTGCCAGCAGTGAAGCTAGATGGGGCAATAGCAATCAGCCCCAGCATTTT.

The CDR3 loop is CATSGDTKRWNTEAFF. Here the CDR3 DNA reads TGTGCCACCAGCGGGGACACCAAAAGGTGGAACACTGAAGCTTTCTTT. This chain joins TRBV24-1 and TRBJ1-1; tentative D call: TRBD1 (6 bases). The CDR3 is 16 residues long. V dropped 7 bases and J dropped 1 base, with 18 bases sitting between them. Germline values: CDR1 KGHDR, CDR2 SFDVKD.

The chain recombines TRBV2 with TRBJ1-2, with D possibly matching TRBD1 (5 bases). Trimming pared 6 bases from V and 2 bases from J, leaving 13 bases between. The CDR3 totals 14 residues. The germline V gene has CDR1 SNHLY and CDR2 FYNNEI. CDR3 amino acids: CASSVGGINYGYTF. In DNA, the CDR3 is TGTGCCAGCAGCGTTGGGGGAATCAACTATGGCTACACCTTC.

The V and J genes are TRBV7-3 and TRBJ1-6; no definite D call. This CDR3 spans 13 amino acids. The V gene's germline CDR1 is SGHTA and CDR2 FQGTGA. Trimming removed 6 bases at V and 6 bases at J, with 9 bases between. CDR3 DNA: TGTGCCAGCAGTCGGAAACCTAATTCACCCCTCCACTTT. It codes for CASSRKPNSPLHF.

The DNA for the CDR3 is TGTGCCAGCAGCCAACTTACAGGGGTGAACACTGAAGCTTTCTTT. It is translated as CASSQLTGVNTEAFF. This sequence joins TRBV7-6 and TRBJ1-1; 7 bases align to TRBD1. The germline V gene has CDR1 SGHVS and CDR2 FNYEAQ. V shed 5 bases, J shed 0 bases, and the junction held 6 bases outside the gene matches. The CDR3 covers 15 residues.

This clonotype has only a few counts. The rearrangement uses TRBV20-1 and TRBJ2-7; maybe TRBD2 (6 bases). CDR3 length equals 14 residues. CDR1 is DFQATT and CDR2 is SNEGSKA in the germline V gene (reference sequence). V lost 3 bases and J 2 bases, leaving 14 bases between the germline ends. CDR3 amino acids: CSARVSGATYEQYF. The CDR3, as DNA: TGCAGTGCTAGGGTTTCGGGAGCTACCTACGAGCAGTACTTC.

The chain combines TRBV12-3 or TRBV12-4 with TRBJ1-5; D remains unclear. The V gene lost 6 bases and the J gene lost 3 bases, with 15 bases spanning the gap. This CDR3 spans 15 amino acids. CDR3 sequence: CASRVGRAANQPQHF. The DNA for the CDR3 is TGTGCCAGCAGAGTGGGGAGGGCAGCCAATCAGCCCCAGCATTTT.

This clonotype came up many times. The chain has TRBV10-3 and TRBJ1-4, with D tentatively TRBD1 (5 bases). Germline loops: CDR1 ENHRY, CDR2 SYGVKD. CDR3 length: 14 amino acids. The ends were cut back, 8 bases at V and 6 bases at J, with 16 bases in the middle. CDR3 protein: CAIRGNSPHEKLFF. DNA for the CDR3: TGTGCCATCCGGGGCAACAGTCCTCATGAAAAACTGTTTTTT.

The rearrangement uses TRBV12-3 or TRBV12-4 and TRBJ1-2, with TRBD1 identical over 7 bases. The CDR3 sequence is 14 residues long. After removal of 8 bases from V and 0 bases from J, the junction contained 6 bases not matched to a gene. CDR3 loop: CASCTGATNYGYTF. In nucleotides, the CDR3 is TGTGCCAGCTGCACAGGGGCCACTAACTATGGCTACACCTTC.

The chain couples TRBV6-6 to TRBJ1-5, with D hard to call. Trimming left V 4 bases short and J 8 bases short, with 9 bases between. The CDR3 consists of 12 residues. The germline V gene encodes CDR1 MNHNY and CDR2 SVGAGI (reference sequence). This chain's CDR3 is CASSSNEEPQHF. The DNA for the CDR3 is TGTGCCAGCAGTTCAAATGAGGAGCCCCAGCATTTT.

The V gene is TRBV7-2, the J gene TRBJ1-3, with a possible D match to TRBD1 (5 bases). The ends were cut back, 5 bases at V and 7 bases at J, with 18 bases in the middle. The CDR3 extends over 15 amino acids. In germline, CDR1 is SGHTA, CDR2 FQGNSA. CDR3 in amino acids: CASSHAGYSSNTIYF. In DNA, the CDR3 is TGTGCCAGCAGCCACGCAGGGTATAGTAGCAACACCATATATTTT. Drawing the rest from reference TRBV7-2 and TRBJ1-3, the complete variable domain is GAGVSQSPSNKVTEKGKDVELRCDPISGHTALYWYRQSLGQGLEFLIYFQGNSAPDKSGLPSDRFSAERTGGSVSTLTIQRTQQEDSAVYLCASSHAGYSSNTIYFGEGSWLTVV.

This clonotype was found many times. This chain links TRBV7-3 with TRBJ1-6; 12 positions match TRBD1. V dropped 5 bases and J dropped 7; count of bases not matched to a gene: 6. The germline CDR1 and CDR2 sequences are SGHTA and FQGTGA. The CDR3 length is 16 residues. CDR3 residues: CASSQLGQGANSPLHF. The CDR3 DNA follows: TGTGCCAGCAGCCAGCTGGGACAGGGGGCGAATTCACCCCTCCACTTT.

About this clonotype itself: A much larger clone differs from this one at a single base, so this may be a read error. The V and J genes are TRBV6-1 and TRBJ1-5; 7 bases match TRBD1. The CDR3 runs to 16 residues. Germline CDR1 is MNHNS and CDR2 is SASEGT. Trimming took 2 bases from V and 4 from J; bases not matched to a gene: 8. The CDR3 region is CASSEWSRQGNQPQHF. The CDR3 coding sequence is TGTGCCAGCAGTGAATGGTCGAGACAGGGTAATCAGCCCCAGCATTTT.

The rearrangement links TRBV20-1 to TRBJ2-2; D is perhaps TRBD1 (6 bases). V was shortened by 7 bases and J by 1 base, with 10 bases between the two germline ends. Germline CDR1 is DFQATT and CDR2 is SNEGSKA (reference sequence). The CDR3 is made up of 13 amino acids. CDR3 amino acids: CSGEGQNTGELFF. CDR3 nucleotide sequence: TGCAGTGGAGAGGGACAGAACACCGGGGAGCTGTTTTTT.